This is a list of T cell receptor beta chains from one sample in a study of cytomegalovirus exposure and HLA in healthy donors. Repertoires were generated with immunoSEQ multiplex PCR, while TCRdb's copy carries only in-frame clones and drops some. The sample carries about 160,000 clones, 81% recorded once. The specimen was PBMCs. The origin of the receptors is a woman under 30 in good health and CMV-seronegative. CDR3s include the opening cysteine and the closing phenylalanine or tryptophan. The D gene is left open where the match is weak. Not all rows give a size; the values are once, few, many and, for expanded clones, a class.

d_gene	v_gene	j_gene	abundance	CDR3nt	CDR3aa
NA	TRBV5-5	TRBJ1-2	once	TGTGCCAGCAGCTTGTGGCAGGCATCTAACTATGGCTACACCTTC	CASSLWQASNYGYTF
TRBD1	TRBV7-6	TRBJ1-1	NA	TGTGCCAGCAATCATCCGACAGGGGGCGCGAGCGCTGAAGCTTTCTTT	CASNHPTGGASAEAFF
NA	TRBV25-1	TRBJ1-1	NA	TGTGCCAGCAGTGTATCGGGGAACACTGAAGCTTTCTTT	CASSVSGNTEAFF
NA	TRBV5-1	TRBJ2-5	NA	TGCGCCAGCAGCTTGGGGGGGTACCTACAGGGAACGGAGACCCAGTACTTC	CASSLGGYLQGTETQYF
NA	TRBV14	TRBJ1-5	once	TGTGCCAGCAGCCAAGATCTCGGTCAGCCCCAGCATTTT	CASSQDLGQPQHF
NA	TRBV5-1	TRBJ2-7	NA	TGCGCCAGCAGCTTGGGTCAGGGGCTCACGCAGTACTTC	CASSLGQGLTQYF
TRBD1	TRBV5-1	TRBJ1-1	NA	TGCGCCAGCCAACTCCGACAGGGGAGGGCTGAAGCTTTCTTT	CASQLRQGRAEAFF
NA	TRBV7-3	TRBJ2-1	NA	TGTGCCAGCAGCTTAGGGCTAGCCGGATACAATGAGCAGTTCTTC	CASSLGLAGYNEQFF
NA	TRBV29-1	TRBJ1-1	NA	TGCAGCGTGATCAGGGTGGGCACTGAAGCTTTCTTT	CSVIRVGTEAFF
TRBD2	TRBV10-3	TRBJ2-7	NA	TGTGCCATCAGTGACCGCAGGACTAGCGGGGGGGGCGAGCAGTACTTC	CAISDRRTSGGGEQYF
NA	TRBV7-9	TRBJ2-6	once	TGTTCCAGCAGCAAAAGGGGAACTGGGGCCAACGTCCTGACTTTC	CSSSKRGTGANVLTF
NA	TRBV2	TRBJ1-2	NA	TGTGCCAGCAGTGATGTCGGGACAAAGACTTACTATGGCTACACCTTC	CASSDVGTKTYYGYTF
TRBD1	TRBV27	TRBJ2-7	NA	TGTGCCAGCAGACCAGGGACAGGAGCTTACGAGCAGTACTTC	CASRPGTGAYEQYF
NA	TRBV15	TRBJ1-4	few	TGTGCCACCAGCAGAGATTCCAGGGGCCCCAATGAAAAACTGTTTTTT	CATSRDSRGPNEKLFF
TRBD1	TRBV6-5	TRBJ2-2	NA	TGTGCCAGCAGTCGGCAGGGGGTTAACACCGGGGAGCTGTTTTTT	CASSRQGVNTGELFF
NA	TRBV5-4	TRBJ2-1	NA	TGTGCCAGCAGCTTGGCCATAGGAACGGGATCATACAATGAGCAGTTCTTC	CASSLAIGTGSYNEQFF
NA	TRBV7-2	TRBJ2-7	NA	TGTGCCAGCAGCGGACCGGGACTCATCTCCTACGAGCAGTACTTC	CASSGPGLISYEQYF
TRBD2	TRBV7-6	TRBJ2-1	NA	TGTGCCACGAGGGGGAGCGGGAGTAACAATGAGCAGTTCTTC	CATRGSGSNNEQFF
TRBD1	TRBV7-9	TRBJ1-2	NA	TGTGCCAGCAGCTTAGGACAGGGATTAGAGTATGGCTACACCTTC	CASSLGQGLEYGYTF
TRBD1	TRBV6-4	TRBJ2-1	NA	TGTGCCAGCCGGTCAGAGACAGGGGCAGCCTACAATGAGCAGTTCTTC	CASRSETGAAYNEQFF
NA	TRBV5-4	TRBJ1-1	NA	TGTGCCAGCAGATTACAGGAAAACACTGAAGCTTTCTTT	CASRLQENTEAFF
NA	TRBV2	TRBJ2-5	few	TGTGCCACCGGGGAGAGCGGGGAGACCCAGTACTTC	CATGESGETQYF
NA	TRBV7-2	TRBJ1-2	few	TGTGCCAGCAGCTTAGTCGCCAGGTCTAACTATGGCTACACCTTC	CASSLVARSNYGYTF
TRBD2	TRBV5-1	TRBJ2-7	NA	TGCGCCAGCAGCTTGACAGGACTAGCGGACTACGAGCAGTACTTC	CASSLTGLADYEQYF
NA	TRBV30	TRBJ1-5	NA	TGTGCCTGGAATCAGGTGGGGCGCAATCAGCCCCAGCATTTT	CAWNQVGRNQPQHF
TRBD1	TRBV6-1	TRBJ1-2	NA	TGTGCCAGCAGAGGGGGCAACATTAACTATGGCTACACCTTC	CASRGGNINYGYTF
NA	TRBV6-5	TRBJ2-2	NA	TGTGCCAGCAGTTACTCTGGGGCAGGGCGCACCGGGGAGCTGTTTTTT	CASSYSGAGRTGELFF
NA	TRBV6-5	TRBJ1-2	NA	TGTGCCAGCAGTGAAGGCACAGAACCTGGGGGCTACACCTTC	CASSEGTEPGGYTF
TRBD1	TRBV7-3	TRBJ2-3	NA	TGTGCCAGCAGCAAGAATACAGGGGCTAGCACAGATACGCAGTATTTT	CASSKNTGASTDTQYF
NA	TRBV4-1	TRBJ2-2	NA	TGCGCCAGCAGCCGTAGGGAGACGGCCAACACCGGGGAGCTGTTTTTT	CASSRRETANTGELFF
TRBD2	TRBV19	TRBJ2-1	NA	TGTGCCAGTAGTATCCCAATAGCGGGGGGGCGTTACAATGAGCAGTTCTTC	CASSIPIAGGRYNEQFF
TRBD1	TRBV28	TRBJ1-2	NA	TGTGCCTTCCGGGACAGGAACTATGGCTACACCTTC	CAFRDRNYGYTF
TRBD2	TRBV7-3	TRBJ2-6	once	TGTGCCAGCAGCTCTCCACCGGGAGGGCCAGGGGCCAACGTCCTGACTTTC	CASSSPPGGPGANVLTF
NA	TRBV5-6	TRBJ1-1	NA	TGTGCCAGCAGCTTGGGCAGGGGCGCGAACACTGAAGCTTTCTTT	CASSLGRGANTEAFF